The 19 T cell receptor beta chains given below trace back to one sample, sequenced in a study of T cells in Graves' hyperthyroidism and ophthalmopathy (dated by TCRdb to about 2019). Library preparation used multiplex PCR. Instrument used: Illumina HiSeq 2000. The TCR beta CDR3 regions were amplified from the RNA transcripts. For the first round of RT-PCR on the TCR CDR3, the HTBI primer set was used together with the Qiagen OneStep RT-PCR kit. The public reads were quality trimmed at Q25 with fastp and then assembled into clones with MiXCR by TCRdb, keeping productive beta chains. When rows share a CDR3 protein, they turn into one entry using the most common DNA and genes. This sample holds around 500,000 distinct CDR3 sequences; around 14% were observed only once. The ten largest make up around 17% of the sample. Source material: blood. These receptor sequences come from a young woman with Graves' hyperthyroidism.

This clonotype was counted many times. V gene TRBV3-1 combines with J gene TRBJ2-7; 8 bases are shared with TRBD2. Looked up from germline, CDR1 is LGHDT and CDR2 is YNNKEL (reference sequence). CDR3 length equals 15 residues. Losses at the gene ends were 6 bases for V and 1 base for J; bases not matched to a gene: 8. The CDR3 region is CASSRLAGPSYEQYF. The DNA for the CDR3 is TGTGCCAGCAGTCGATTAGCGGGACCATCCTACGAGCAGTACTTC.

In its sample, this clonotype was seen many times. CDR3 sequence reads: CASSPDGGEQYF. The CDR3, as DNA: TGTGCCAGCAGCCCAGATGGGGGCGAGCAGTACTTC. V usage is TRBV11-3 and J usage is TRBJ2-7; D tentatively fits TRBD1 or TRBD2 (5 bases each). Trimming stripped 5 bases from V and 6 bases from J, with 11 bases between. Germline V gene lookup returns CDR1 SGHNT and CDR2 YENEEA. The CDR3 covers 12 residues. The full variable domain, rest sourced from reference TRBV11-3 and TRBJ2-7, is EAGVVQSPRYKIIEKKQPVAFWCNPISGHNTLYWYLQNLGQGPELLIRYENEEAVDDSQLPKDRFSAERLKGVDSTLKIQPAELGDSAVYLCASSPDGGEQYFGPGTRLTVT.

With respect to this clonotype: An end of the junction differs from the germline gene, which may be a read error. The chain has TRBV7-7 and TRBJ2-1; D might be TRBD2 (7 bases). This CDR3 is 15 amino acids long. Per germline, CDR1 SSHAT and CDR2 FNYEAQ (reference sequence). CDR3 in DNA: TGTGCTAGCAGCTTAGGGGGGGGTGCCTACAATGAGCAGTTCTTC. It translates to CASSLGGGAYNEQFF. Complete variable domain (other parts from reference TRBV7-7 and TRBJ2-1): GAGVSQSPRYKVTKRGQDVTLRCDPISSHATLYWYQQALGQGPEFLTYFNYEAQPDKSGLPSDRFSAERPEGSISTLTIQRTEQRDSAMYRCASSLGGGAYNEQFFGPGTRLTVL.

CDR3 DNA sequence: TGTGCCAGCAGCAAGACTAGCGGGACATCCTACGAGCAGTACTTC. Its translation is CASSKTSGTSYEQYF. This chain uses TRBV14 with TRBJ2-7, with 11 bases lining up with TRBD2. V lost 5 bases to trimming and J lost 1 base; unmatched junction nucleotides: 4. Germline V gives CDR1 SGHDN, CDR2 FVKESK. This CDR3 region has 15 residues.

CDR3 protein: CASSPRTAEAFF. The DNA of the CDR3 is TGTGCCAGCTCACCGCGGACCGCTGAAGCTTTCTTT. The chain joins TRBV18 to TRBJ1-1; D unclear. Germline CDR1 reads KGHSH; CDR2 reads LQKENI. CDR3 length: 12 residues. V was shortened by 3 bases and J by 6 bases, with 8 bases between the two germline ends.

This sequence joins TRBV25-1 and TRBJ1-5; maybe TRBD1 (5 bases). This CDR3 comprises 14 residues. The germline V gene has CDR1 MGHDK and CDR2 SYGVNS. The V and J ends lost 1 base and 6 bases respectively, with 10 bases between them. CDR3 DNA: TGTGCCAGCAGTGAATCAGGGAGAAGTCAGCCCCAGCATTTT. Protein product: CASSESGRSQPQHF.

This clonotype was seen many times. The chain employs TRBV19 and TRBJ2-7, with D possibly TRBD1 on 6 matching bases. CDR1 LNHDA and CDR2 SQIVND come from the germline V gene (reference sequence). Trimming took 4 bases from V and 3 from J, leaving 10 bases between them. This CDR3 spans 13 amino acids. CDR3 sequence: CASSKQGIYEQYF. In DNA, the CDR3 is TGTGCCAGTAGTAAACAGGGAATCTACGAGCAGTACTTC.

This clonotype was detected ten times or more. The chain couples TRBV19 to TRBJ2-7, with a tentative D call TRBD2 (6 bases). This CDR3 contains 13 residues. The germline V gene encodes CDR1 LNHDA and CDR2 SQIVND (reference sequence). Trimming pared 4 bases from V and 6 bases from J, leaving 13 bases between. The CDR3 protein is CASSTRLGLEQYF. The CDR3 bases are TGTGCCAGTAGTACCCGACTAGGTCTCGAGCAGTACTTC.

This clonotype appeared many times. V is TRBV4-1 and J is TRBJ2-5; perhaps TRBD1 as D (5 bases). The CDR3 totals 12 residues. Germline CDR1 reads MGHRA; CDR2 reads YSYEKL. Deletions cut 6 bases from V and 7 bases from J, with 12 bases between. CDR3 sequence (DNA): TGCGCCAGCAGTCTGAACCAGGGGACCCAGTACTTC. It is translated as CASSLNQGTQYF.

This clonotype was seen ten or more times. This rearrangement joins TRBV4-1 to TRBJ1-3; D is ambiguous. Between the trimmed V and J ends, which lost 0 bases and 3 bases, there was a span of 9 bases. The CDR3 consists of 15 residues. Germline loops: CDR1 MGHRA, CDR2 YSYEKL. The CDR3 loop reads CASSQDPTYGNTIYF. The CDR3 nucleotides read TGCGCCAGCAGCCAAGATCCCACGTATGGAAACACCATATATTTT.

This chain uses TRBV20-1 with TRBJ1-1; a possible D gene is TRBD1 (5 bases). The CDR3 length is 13 residues. Germline lookup yields CDR1 DFQATT and CDR2 SNEGSKA (reference sequence). CDR3 sequence reads: CGGRRGLNTEAFF. DNA for the CDR3: TGCGGGGGGAGGCGGGGCCTGAACACTGAAGCTTTCTTT.

Worth noting for this clonotype: This may arise from a read error, as a much more abundant clone is one base away. The chain combines TRBV6-5 with TRBJ2-1, with D possibly being TRBD2 (5 bases). The CDR3 contains 13 residues. Germline CDR1 MNHEY, CDR2 SVGAGI. Trimming left V 5 bases short and J 5 bases short, with 10 bases between. For the CDR3, the DNA is TGTGCCAGCAGTGATGGACTCCACAATGAGCAGTTCTTC. This sequence encodes CASSDGLHNEQFF.

This clonotype has ten or more counts. This chain joins TRBV12-5 and TRBJ1-2; no clear D. Trimming took off 7 bases at V and 5 bases at J, with 20 bases between the two ends. The germline gives CDR1 LGHNT, CDR2 FRNRAP. The CDR3 is made up of 15 amino acids. CDR3 in amino acids: CASALRAGRVYGYTF. The DNA of the CDR3 is TGTGCTAGTGCCTTGAGGGCCGGGAGGGTGTATGGCTACACCTTC.

This clonotype was picked up many times. This rearrangement joins TRBV27 to TRBJ1-2; D uncertain. V shed 2 bases and J shed 5 bases, with 12 bases lying between them. Germline loops: CDR1 MNHEY, CDR2 SMNVEV (reference sequence). This CDR3 comprises 14 residues. Here the CDR3 DNA reads TGTGCCAGCAGTTTAGGGTCAGGCCTATATGGCTACACCTTC. It codes for CASSLGSGLYGYTF.

This clonotype was observed at least ten times. The rearrangement uses TRBV6-2 or TRBV6-3 and TRBJ2-5; D might be TRBD1 (5 bases). The ends were cut back, 7 bases at V and 3 bases at J, with 24 bases in the middle. The V gene's germline CDR1 is MNHEY and CDR2 SVGEGT. The CDR3 loop spans 17 amino acids. The CDR3 DNA follows: TGTGCCAGCAAAAAGGACACATACGTCTTGCGAGAAGAGACCCAGTACTTC. It yields the protein CASKKDTYVLREETQYF.

This clonotype showed up many times. The chain links TRBV9 to TRBJ2-7, with D unclear. Trimming left V 4 bases short and J 2 bases short, with 10 bases between. Germline CDR1 and CDR2: SGDLS and YYNGEE. This CDR3 is built from 13 residues. The CDR3 sequence: CASSPQGTYEQYF. The CDR3 DNA follows: TGTGCCAGCAGCCCACAAGGGACCTACGAGCAGTACTTC.

This rearrangement joins TRBV30 to TRBJ2-3, with D unclear. From germline, CDR1 is GTSNPN and CDR2 SVGIG (reference sequence). Trimming left V 5 bases short and J 2 bases short, with 2 bases between. The CDR3 is 10 residues long. The CDR3 DNA reads TGTGCCTGGGCCACAGATACGCAGTATTTT. It specifies CAWATDTQYF. Using reference TRBV30 and TRBJ2-3 for the parts outside the CDR3, the full variable domain is SQTIHQWPATLVQPVGSPLSLECTVEGTSNPNLYWYRQAAGRGLQLLFYSVGIGQISSEVPQNLSASRPQDRQFILSSKKLLLSDSGFYLCAWATDTQYFGPGTRLTVL.

Many counts were recorded for this clonotype. The chain recombines TRBV20-1 with TRBJ2-3; 9 bases agree with TRBD2. J gave up 3 bases and V 6 bases, and 7 bases lay outside the gene matches. Germline CDR1 DFQATT, CDR2 SNEGSKA (reference sequence). The CDR3 sequence is 14 residues long. CDR3 sequence reads: CSASPGLATDTQYF. CDR3 DNA: TGCAGTGCCAGCCCGGGACTAGCTACAGATACGCAGTATTTT.

This clonotype came up many times. This chain connects TRBV20-1 to TRBJ2-5, with D perhaps given as TRBD1 or TRBD2 (5 bases each). V was cut by 5 bases and J by 5 bases, with 15 bases left in between. Germline values: CDR1 DFQATT, CDR2 SNEGSKA (reference sequence). CDR3 length: 13 residues. CDR3 amino acids: CSARRTGRETQYF. The CDR3 nucleotides read TGCAGTGCTCGAAGGACGGGACGGGAGACCCAGTACTTC.